This T cell receptor (beta chain) is from a study of metastatic and nonmetastatic thyroid tumors. The overall study: Patients with malignant and benign thyroid disease provided blood and tumor or nodule tissue, whose repertoires were compared. The study, taken as a whole, reports: When malignant thyroid tumors were compared with benign nodules, TCR beta diversity was reportedly significantly higher in the malignant tumors. This held in both blood and tumor samples.

This clone was seen only a few times. Its antigen is as yet unknown. Authors' methods: A distant-metastasis classifier for papillary thyroid cancer was built using CDR3 differences across clinicopathological groups. TCRdb reanalyzed the PCR reads with MiXCR. The V and J calls were determined by TCRdb, not by the authors. Of about 41,000 clones listed, 24% were seen once; the top ten hold approximately 15%. V lost 5 bases, J lost 4 bases, and 14 bases stayed unmatched. This CDR3 is 17 amino acids long. CDR1 and CDR2 (germline): DFQATT, SNEGSKA (reference sequence). Patients were all untreated before their thyroid surgery.

The rearrangement joins TRBV20-1 to TRBJ1-2, with 12 nucleotides matching TRBD1. Material for sequencing was tumor tissue. This receptor was identified in a female donor with papillary thyroid cancer or a benign thyroid nodule (not recorded which). Some clones in this sample may be carry-over from other donors' samples. The CDR3 loop is CSAPTGTGGGGSYGYTF. CDR3 nucleotide sequence: TGCAGTGCTCCTACCGGGACAGGGGGCGGAGGTAGCTATGGCTACACCTTC.